Following are 28 T cell receptor beta chains from one sample sequenced in a study of monozygotic twins with inflammatory bowel disease. Following a re-call of the 5' RACE reads, TCRdb has one entry per CDR3 protein and lacks DNA. Here the sample table reports just over 300,000 distinct CDR3 sequences. The sequencing input was blood. These receptors were taken from a human donor with ulcerative colitis or Crohn's disease, or a healthy co-twin of an affected twin (not recorded which).

The V call is TRBV2, the J call TRBJ2-1; without DNA, the TCRdb call of TRBD1 cannot be checked. Germline assignment: CDR1 SNHLY and CDR2 FYNNEI. The CDR3 has 17 amino acids. CDR3 sequence reads: CASSEAHPGGWNNEQFF.

This rearrangement joins TRBV20-1 to TRBJ2-7; TCRdb gives TRBD1 as the D gene, but with no DNA this cannot be confirmed. The germline gives CDR1 DFQATT, CDR2 SNEGSKA (reference sequence). This CDR3 contains 15 residues. The chain's CDR3 is CSAGRGGGKGHEQYF.

The chain links TRBV7-2 to TRBJ2-2; the D call from TCRdb, TRBD2, cannot be confirmed without DNA. This CDR3 has 15 residues. Germline CDR1 and CDR2: SGHTA and FQGNSA. CDR3 amino acids: CASTNGRAGTGELFF.

The chain carries TRBV6-2 or TRBV6-3 and TRBJ2-1; TCRdb returns TRBD2, unconfirmable since there is no DNA. The germline gives CDR1 MNHEY, CDR2 SVGEGT. This CDR3 is built from 14 residues. CDR3 sequence reads: CASTPRLADNEQFF.

The CDR3 loop is CASSLFGGGTGELFF. This chain connects TRBV5-5 to TRBJ2-2; TCRdb's D call of TRBD2 is untestable without DNA. Per the germline V gene, CDR1 is SGHKS and CDR2 is YYEKEE (reference sequence). This CDR3 is 15 amino acids long. Drawing the rest from reference TRBV5-5 and TRBJ2-2, the complete variable domain is DAGVTQSPTHLIKTRGQQVTLRCSPISGHKSVSWYQQVLGQGPQFIFQYYEKEERGRGNFPDRFSARQFPNYSSELNVNALLLGDSALYLCASSLFGGGTGELFFGEGSRLTVL.

This rearrangement joins TRBV4-3 to TRBJ1-4; lacking DNA, the TRBD1 call made by TCRdb goes unchecked. This CDR3 contains 18 residues. The germline gives CDR1 LGHNA, CDR2 YSLEER. CDR3 in amino acids: CASSQDWDSSATNEKLFF.

The chain employs TRBV10-3 and TRBJ2-2; TCRdb's D call, TRBD1, is unchecked because there is no DNA. The CDR3 is 16 residues long. Germline CDR1 ENHRY, CDR2 SYGVKD. CDR3 sequence reads: CAISSGQGPTTGELFF.

The chain couples TRBV28 to TRBJ2-5; there is no DNA to check the TCRdb D call of TRBD2. The CDR3 consists of 14 residues. Looked up from germline, CDR1 is MDHEN and CDR2 is SYDVKM. The CDR3 reads CASSELREEETQYF.

The chain employs TRBV5-1 and TRBJ2-1; TCRdb's D call of TRBD1 is untestable without DNA. This CDR3 is built from 15 residues. Germline assignment: CDR1 SGHRS and CDR2 YFSETQ. CDR3 loop: CASSLFPGDYNEQFF.

The gene calls are TRBV2 and TRBJ2-7; TCRdb reports TRBD1, a call that lacks DNA to check it against. This CDR3 is 15 amino acids long. Germline assignment: CDR1 SNHLY and CDR2 FYNNEI. The CDR3 reads CASSGKVPGVYEQYF.

V and J are TRBV19 and TRBJ2-7; as DNA is missing, the TRBD2 call by TCRdb cannot be tested. The CDR3 runs 14 residues. The V gene's germline CDR1 is LNHDA and CDR2 SQIVND (reference sequence). The CDR3 sequence: CASTSGVRGGEQYF. Combining the CDR3 with reference TRBV19 and TRBJ2-7 gives the whole variable domain DGGITQSPKYLFRKEGQNVTLSCEQNLNHDAMYWYRQDPGQGLRLIYYSQIVNDFQKGDIAEGYSVSREKKESFPLTVTSAQKNPTAFYLCASTSGVRGGEQYFGPGTRLTVT.

The chain has TRBV5-1 and TRBJ2-5; as DNA is missing, the TRBD1 call by TCRdb cannot be tested. This CDR3 spans 15 amino acids. Germline V gene lookup returns CDR1 SGHRS and CDR2 YFSETQ. The CDR3 sequence: CASSWMGLVDETQYF.

Here the CDR3 reads CASNLREGRGDYGYTF. The V call is TRBV19, the J call TRBJ1-2. Germline CDR1 is LNHDA and CDR2 is SQIVND (reference sequence). The CDR3 runs 16 residues. The variable domain in full, completed from reference TRBV19 and TRBJ1-2, reads DGGITQSPKYLFRKEGQNVTLSCEQNLNHDAMYWYRQDPGQGLRLIYYSQIVNDFQKGDIAEGYSVSREKKESFPLTVTSAQKNPTAFYLCASNLREGRGDYGYTFGSGTRLTVV.

This chain connects TRBV10-3 to TRBJ2-4; without DNA, the TCRdb call of TRBD1 cannot be checked. CDR3 length: 13 amino acids. Germline lookup yields CDR1 ENHRY and CDR2 SYGVKD. CDR3 residues: CAISDGTGDIQYF.

The J gene is TRBJ2-1, the V gene TRBV19; with no DNA, the TCRdb D assignment of TRBD1 cannot be verified. CDR1 is LNHDA and CDR2 is SQIVND in the germline V gene (reference sequence). The CDR3 contains 14 residues. The chain's CDR3 is CASSLGDPYNEQFF.

The genes are TRBV18 and TRBJ2-1; TCRdb calls TRBD2, which cannot be checked without DNA. CDR3 length equals 16 residues. Germline assignment: CDR1 KGHSH and CDR2 LQKENI. This CDR3 is CASSPEREGSYNEQFF.

The chain combines TRBV7-2 with TRBJ2-1. Germline V gene lookup returns CDR1 SGHTA and CDR2 FQGNSA. The CDR3 loop spans 13 amino acids. CDR3 sequence reads: CASSPTLANEQFF.

CDR3 protein: CAIKGGSDTGELFF. The chain combines TRBV10-3 with TRBJ2-2; lacking DNA, the TRBD2 call made by TCRdb goes unchecked. The CDR3 loop spans 14 amino acids. Germline lookup yields CDR1 ENHRY and CDR2 SYGVKD.

This sequence joins TRBV12-3 or TRBV12-4 and TRBJ2-1; without DNA, the TCRdb call of TRBD2 cannot be checked. The CDR3 length is 16 residues. Here the CDR3 reads CASRDVAGGSYNEQFF.

V is TRBV12-3 or TRBV12-4 and J is TRBJ1-1; the D call of TRBD1 rests on TCRdb alone, since no DNA is present to check it. This CDR3 is built from 13 residues. The CDR3 sequence: CASKTGGNTEAFF.

V and J are TRBV5-1 and TRBJ2-2; TCRdb's D call of TRBD1 is untestable without DNA. The CDR3 is 15 amino acids. CDR1 is SGHRS, CDR2 YFSETQ, per germline. The CDR3 protein is CASSPATGVTGELFF. Full variable domain (outside the CDR3, taken from reference TRBV5-1 and TRBJ2-2): KAGVTQTPRYLIKTRGQQVTLSCSPISGHRSVSWYQQTPGQGLQFLFEYFSETQRNKGNFPGRFSGRQFSNSRSEMNVSTLELGDSALYLCASSPATGVTGELFFGEGSRLTVL.

The chain joins TRBV7-9 to TRBJ2-1; TCRdb's D call, TRBD2, is unchecked because there is no DNA. The CDR3 contains 15 residues. Per germline, CDR1 SEHNR and CDR2 FQNEAQ (reference sequence). The CDR3 here is CASSFLAGENNEQFF.

The chain couples TRBV7-2 to TRBJ2-7; TCRdb calls TRBD1, which cannot be checked without DNA. Germline V gene sequence: CDR1 SGHTA, CDR2 FQGNSA. The CDR3 covers 14 residues. The CDR3 sequence: CASRSPRDTYEQYF.

CDR3 in amino acids: CASSLGTRGGPSTDTQYF. The chain is built from TRBV11-2 and TRBJ2-3; TCRdb returns TRBD1, unconfirmable since there is no DNA. Germline CDR1 SGHAT, CDR2 FQNNGV. The CDR3 contains 18 residues.

The chain links TRBV6-5 to TRBJ1-3. The CDR3 contains 15 residues. The V gene's germline CDR1 is MNHEY and CDR2 SVGAGI. The CDR3 loop reads CASSYSGISGNTIYF.

The rearrangement links TRBV7-3 to TRBJ1-4. This CDR3 contains 15 residues. The germline V gene has CDR1 SGHTA and CDR2 FQGTGA. The CDR3 loop reads CASSESPGRTEKLFF.

This rearrangement joins TRBV7-9 to TRBJ1-6. The CDR3 runs 12 residues. In germline, CDR1 is SEHNR, CDR2 FQNEAQ (reference sequence). CDR3 in amino acids: CASSSPTSPLHF.

The rearrangement joins TRBV9 to TRBJ1-2. The CDR3 consists of 18 residues. CDR1 is SGDLS and CDR2 is YYNGEE in the germline V gene. CDR3 residues: CASSVSWIAAPTNYGYTF. The full variable domain, its missing parts supplied by reference TRBV9 and TRBJ1-2, is DSGVTQTPKHLITATGQRVTLRCSPRSGDLSVYWYQQSLDQGLQFLIQYYNGEERAKGNILERFSAQQFPDLHSELNLSSLELGDSALYFCASSVSWIAAPTNYGYTFGSGTRLTVV.